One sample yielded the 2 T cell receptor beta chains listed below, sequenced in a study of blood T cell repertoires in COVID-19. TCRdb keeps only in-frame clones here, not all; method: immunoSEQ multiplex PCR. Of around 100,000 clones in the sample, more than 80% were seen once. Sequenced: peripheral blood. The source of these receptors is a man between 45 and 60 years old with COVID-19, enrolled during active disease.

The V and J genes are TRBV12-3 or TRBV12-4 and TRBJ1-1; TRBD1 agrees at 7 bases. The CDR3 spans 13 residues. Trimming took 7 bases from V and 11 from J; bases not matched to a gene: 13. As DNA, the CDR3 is TGTGCCAGCACCCATAGGGACAGCAGAACGGCTTTCTTT. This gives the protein CASTHRDSRTAFF.

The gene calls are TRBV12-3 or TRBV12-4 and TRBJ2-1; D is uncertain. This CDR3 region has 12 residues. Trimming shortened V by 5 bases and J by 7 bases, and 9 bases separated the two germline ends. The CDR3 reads CASSPTKNEQFF. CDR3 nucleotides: TGTGCCAGCAGTCCCACTAAAAATGAGCAGTTCTTC.